The 29 T cell receptor beta chains below all came from one sample that was sequenced in a study of shared clonotypes between healthy human individuals. Repertoires were generated with immunoSEQ multiplex PCR, while TCRdb's copy carries only in-frame clones and drops some. This sample has roughly 770,000 clones; around 96% occur once, and the top ten carry less than 0.25%. Naive CD8 cells, CD45RO-negative and positively selected for CCR7, excluded terminally differentiated effector memory CD45RA+ cells. Sample: naive CD8+ T cells sorted from blood. These receptors came from a man in his thirties or forties in good health.

V gene TRBV7-9 combines with J gene TRBJ2-7, with D maybe TRBD2 (6 bases). In germline, CDR1 is SEHNR, CDR2 FQNEAQ (reference sequence). The ends were cut back, 2 bases at V and 0 bases at J, with 17 bases in the middle. There are 17 residues in the CDR3. As DNA, the CDR3 is TGTGCCAGCAGCTTACCGGGAGCTTCCCCTAGCTCCTACGAGCAGTACTTC. This encodes CASSLPGASPSSYEQYF.

The gene calls are TRBV5-1 and TRBJ2-1, with TRBD2 matching 8 bases. With 2 bases clipped from V and 4 bases from J, the junction kept 11 bases outside the gene matches. Germline CDR1 SGHRS, CDR2 YFSETQ. The CDR3 consists of 17 residues. The CDR3 reads CASSLPTPLADYNEQFF. As DNA, the CDR3 is TGCGCCAGCAGCTTACCGACCCCACTAGCGGATTACAATGAGCAGTTCTTC.

The chain recombines TRBV30 with TRBJ2-5; 10 positions match TRBD2. This CDR3 has 16 residues. V shed 3 bases and J 7 bases; nucleotides not matched to a gene: 14. CDR1 is GTSNPN, CDR2 SVGIG, per germline (reference sequence). CDR3 in amino acids: CAWSRGGLAGDATQYF. The CDR3 nucleotides are TGTGCCTGGAGCCGCGGTGGGCTAGCGGGAGATGCGACCCAGTACTTC.

The chain uses TRBV7-2 and TRBJ1-2; no reliable D call. The germline V gene encodes CDR1 SGHTA and CDR2 FQGNSA. Between the trimmed V and J ends, which lost 2 bases and 2 bases, there was a span of 15 bases. The CDR3 runs 16 residues. CDR3 coding DNA: TGTGCCAGCAGCTTATGGTCGGGGAGGACGAACTATGGCTACACCTTC. As protein: CASSLWSGRTNYGYTF.

The chain employs TRBV7-9 and TRBJ2-1; D is possibly TRBD1 (5 bases). The CDR3 is 16 residues long. Germline V gene lookup returns CDR1 SEHNR and CDR2 FQNEAQ (reference sequence). Trimming removed 5 bases from V and 0 bases from J, with 14 bases in between. The CDR3 DNA follows: TGTGCCAGCAGCGAGGAGACAGCGAGCTCCTACAATGAGCAGTTCTTC. This encodes CASSEETASSYNEQFF.

The chain recombines TRBV7-9 with TRBJ1-1, with TRBD1 matching 11 bases. The CDR3 totals 16 residues. Trimming at V came to 5 bases and at J to 4 bases, leaving 9 bases not matched to a gene. The germline V gene has CDR1 SEHNR and CDR2 FQNEAQ (reference sequence). CDR3 loop: CASSPGQGVGSTEAFF. The CDR3 DNA reads TGTGCCAGCAGCCCGGGACAGGGGGTAGGTAGCACTGAAGCTTTCTTT.

The genes are TRBV4-3 and TRBJ1-4, with TRBD1 identical over 7 bases. The CDR3 loop spans 15 amino acids. Unmatched junction bases numbered 5, after V lost 0 bases and J lost 7 bases. The germline gives CDR1 LGHNA, CDR2 YSLEER. CDR3 coding DNA: TGCGCCAGCAGCCAAGAAGACAGGGACTTTGAAAAACTGTTTTTT. Translated: CASSQEDRDFEKLFF.

This clone is a singleton in its sample. The genes are TRBV11-3 and TRBJ2-3; 11 nucleotides align to TRBD2. With V trimmed by 5 bases and J by 2 bases, 12 bases remained unmatched. Germline loops: CDR1 SGHNT, CDR2 YENEEA. The CDR3 runs to 18 residues. The DNA for the CDR3 is TGTGCCAGCAGCCAGGCCCAAGCACTAGCGGGAGTCACAGATACGCAGTATTTT. This translates into CASSQAQALAGVTDTQYF.

The rearrangement uses TRBV14 and TRBJ2-4; D uncertain. Trimming removed 3 bases from V and 9 bases from J, with 6 bases in between. The CDR3 is made up of 11 amino acids. Germline CDR1 and CDR2: SGHDN and FVKESK. CDR3 sequence: CASSHGPIQYF. In DNA, the CDR3 is TGTGCCAGCAGCCACGGACCCATTCAGTACTTC.

This clone appeared a single time. J is TRBJ1-4 and V is TRBV30; 7 bases fit TRBD1. The CDR3 consists of 14 residues. The germline V gene encodes CDR1 GTSNPN and CDR2 SVGIG (reference sequence). After removal of 4 bases from V and 1 base from J, the junction contained 3 bases not matched to a gene. The CDR3 sequence: CAWTRGRTNEKLFF. CDR3 sequence (DNA): TGTGCCTGGACCAGGGGGAGAACTAATGAAAAACTGTTTTTT. Full variable domain (rest looked up from reference TRBV30 and TRBJ1-4): SQTIHQWPATLVQPVGSPLSLECTVEGTSNPNLYWYRQAAGRGLQLLFYSVGIGQISSEVPQNLSASRPQDRQFILSSKKLLLSDSGFYLCAWTRGRTNEKLFFGSGTQLSVL.

V gene TRBV23-1 combines with J gene TRBJ2-7; D call uncertain. TRBV23-1 is an ORF for which the function is uncertain. This CDR3 is built from 12 residues. Trimming stripped 9 bases from V and 1 base from J, with 10 bases between. The CDR3 is CARVGSSYEQYF. The CDR3 DNA sequence: TGCGCCAGGGTGGGATCTTCCTACGAGCAGTACTTC.

The genes are TRBV5-4 and TRBJ1-2; no clear D. V was shortened by 4 bases and J by 12 bases, with 19 bases between the two germline ends. Germline V CDR1 and CDR2: SGHNT, YYREEE (reference sequence). The CDR3 sequence is 13 residues long. CDR3 coding DNA: TGTGCCAGCAGCCCCGAACGTCCCGGAGTTCACACCTTC. Translating gives CASSPERPGVHTF.

The chain joins TRBV7-2 to TRBJ1-1; D unclear. V shed 3 bases and J shed 4 bases, with 3 bases lying between them. The CDR3 spans 11 residues. From germline, CDR1 is SGHTA and CDR2 FQGNSA. The CDR3 region has the DNA TGTGCCAGCAGCTTCGCCACTGAAGCTTTCTTT. The encoded protein is CASSFATEAFF.

The table lists this clone with a count of one. V gene TRBV5-1 combines with J gene TRBJ2-1, with 13 bases identical to TRBD2. V lost 4 bases to trimming and J lost 8 bases; unmatched junction nucleotides: 6. Germline values: CDR1 SGHRS, CDR2 YFSETQ. The length of the CDR3 is 15 residues. CDR3 protein: CASSIGLAGEYEQFF. As DNA, the CDR3 is TGCGCCAGCAGCATAGGACTAGCGGGAGAGTATGAGCAGTTCTTC.

V is TRBV6-6 and J is TRBJ2-5; possible D gene TRBD2, 5 bases. The CDR3 contains 13 residues. The germline V gene encodes CDR1 MNHNY and CDR2 SVGAGI (reference sequence). Trimming removed 8 bases at V and 1 base at J, with 11 bases between. The CDR3: CASRDGAQETQYF. As DNA, the CDR3 is TGTGCCAGCCGGGATGGTGCCCAAGAGACCCAGTACTTC.

This sequence joins TRBV4-2 and TRBJ2-5; D unclear. Trimming stripped 0 bases from V and 5 bases from J, with 10 bases between. CDR1 and CDR2 from the germline V gene are LGHNA and YNFKEQ. This CDR3 is built from 14 residues. CDR3 sequence reads: CASSQEMFLETQYF. The CDR3 coding sequence is TGTGCCAGCAGCCAAGAGATGTTTTTGGAGACCCAGTACTTC.

V and J are TRBV7-2 and TRBJ2-1; the match to TRBD2 covers 7 bases. CDR1 and CDR2 from the germline V gene are SGHTA and FQGNSA. Trimming took 4 bases from V and 5 from J; bases not matched to a gene: 5. This CDR3 is built from 14 residues. The CDR3 protein is CASSSFGGDNEQFF. The CDR3 DNA is TGTGCCAGCAGCTCATTTGGGGGGGACAATGAGCAGTTCTTC.

This chain uses TRBV11-2 with TRBJ2-7; maybe TRBD2 (5 bases). This CDR3 is built from 12 residues. Germline assignment: CDR1 SGHAT and CDR2 FQNNGV. V lost 4 bases and J 4 bases, leaving 8 bases between the germline ends. The CDR3 is CASSSWTYEQYF. CDR3 DNA sequence: TGTGCCAGCAGCTCCTGGACTTACGAGCAGTACTTC.

The sample holds one count of this clone. The gene calls are TRBV19 and TRBJ2-1, with 9 bases that match TRBD2. Germline V gives CDR1 LNHDA, CDR2 SQIVND (reference sequence). J lost 5 bases, V lost 5 bases, and 13 bases had no gene match. This CDR3 is built from 17 residues. This chain's CDR3 is CASSVREGTYTDNEQFF. The CDR3 nucleotides read TGTGCCAGTAGTGTGCGGGAGGGCACATATACAGACAATGAGCAGTTCTTC.

This clone has at least ten counts. This chain links TRBV2 with TRBJ2-1; 14 bases fit TRBD2. The CDR3 contains 16 residues. Germline CDR1 reads SNHLY; CDR2 reads FYNNEI. The V segment lost 3 bases and the J segment 7 bases; nucleotides outside the gene matches: 5. This CDR3 is CASSDKGTSGSNEQFF. CDR3 sequence (DNA): TGTGCCAGCAGTGATAAAGGGACTAGCGGGAGTAATGAGCAGTTCTTC.

The chain uses TRBV5-1 and TRBJ2-7; 10 positions match TRBD1. J lost 5 bases, V lost 5 bases, and 16 bases had no gene match. The CDR3 is 17 residues long. Germline CDR1 and CDR2: SGHRS and YFSETQ. This chain's CDR3 is CASSRQSGQGPFDEQYF. The DNA of the CDR3 is TGCGCCAGCAGTCGCCAATCGGGACAGGGGCCTTTTGACGAGCAGTACTTC. The complete variable domain, with remaining parts taken from reference TRBV5-1 and TRBJ2-7, reads KAGVTQTPRYLIKTRGQQVTLSCSPISGHRSVSWYQQTPGQGLQFLFEYFSETQRNKGNFPGRFSGRQFSNSRSEMNVSTLELGDSALYLCASSRQSGQGPFDEQYFGPGTRLTVT.

The chain is built from TRBV7-2 and TRBJ2-3, with a tentative D call TRBD2 (6 bases). Per germline, CDR1 SGHTA and CDR2 FQGNSA. V was clipped by 5 bases and J by 0 bases, with 15 bases between them. The CDR3 covers 16 residues. The CDR3 here is CASSEGLLTSTDTQYF. CDR3 nucleotides: TGTGCCAGCAGCGAGGGACTCTTGACTAGCACAGATACGCAGTATTTT.

This clone has only one observation. This chain joins TRBV28 and TRBJ2-4; TRBD2 might be the D (6 bases). The germline V and J ends were trimmed by 5 bases and 0 bases, with 23 bases remaining between them. This CDR3 spans 19 amino acids. Germline lookup yields CDR1 MDHEN and CDR2 SYDVKM. CDR3 coding DNA: TGTGCCAGCAGTCCCCTCCCGGGCCCAGGCGGGGTAGCCAAAAACATTCAGTACTTC. It yields the protein CASSPLPGPGGVAKNIQYF. The whole variable domain, remainder taken from reference TRBV28 and TRBJ2-4, is DVKVTQSSRYLVKRTGEKVFLECVQDMDHENMFWYRQDPGLGLRLIYFSYDVKMKEKGDIPEGYSVSREKKERFSLILESASTNQTSMYLCASSPLPGPGGVAKNIQYFGAGTRLSVL.

The V call is TRBV27, the J call TRBJ2-4; D is undetermined. The CDR3 spans 16 residues. The germline CDR1 and CDR2 sequences are MNHEY and SMNVEV (reference sequence). The ends were cut back, 2 bases at V and 6 bases at J, with 17 bases in the middle. CDR3 region: CASSLIGPTAGNIQYF. CDR3 DNA sequence: TGTGCCAGCAGTTTAATCGGGCCTACCGCTGGAAACATTCAGTACTTC.

The chain joins TRBV5-8 to TRBJ1-5, with a possible D match to TRBD1 (6 bases). CDR1 and CDR2 from the germline V gene are SGHTS and YDEGEE. There are 15 residues in the CDR3. V was clipped by 4 bases and J by 0 bases, with 11 bases between them. This CDR3 is CASSGGQSSNQPQHF. The CDR3 coding sequence is TGTGCCAGCAGCGGTGGACAGAGTAGCAATCAGCCCCAGCATTTT.

V usage is TRBV7-3 and J usage is TRBJ2-7; TRBD2 matches at 9 bases. Per germline, CDR1 SGHTA and CDR2 FQGTGA. Trimming took 3 bases from V and 5 from J; bases not matched to a gene: 5. The CDR3 length is 14 residues. The CDR3 DNA reads TGTGCCAGCAGCTTTAGCGGGAGAGGAGACGAGCAGTACTTC. This sequence encodes CASSFSGRGDEQYF.

The chain recombines TRBV29-1 with TRBJ2-7; no clear D gene. Trimming took off 3 bases at V and 5 bases at J, with 14 bases between the two ends. Per germline, CDR1 SQVTM and CDR2 ANQGSEA. The CDR3 length is 13 residues. The CDR3 region has the DNA TGCAGCGTTGAGACGCTTCTGCAAAACGAGCAGTACTTC. Translated: CSVETLLQNEQYF.

In its sample, this clone was seen a few times. This rearrangement joins TRBV13 to TRBJ2-7; 7 bases fit TRBD1. CDR1 and CDR2 (germline): PRHDT, FYEKMQ (reference sequence). This CDR3 is 14 amino acids long. After removal of 5 bases from V and 3 bases from J, the junction contained 7 bases not matched to a gene. The CDR3 bases are TGTGCCAGCAGCCTCGGACAGGATGGCTACGAGCAGTACTTC. It is translated as CASSLGQDGYEQYF.

CDR3: CASSKRQGTNEKLFF. For the CDR3, the DNA is TGCGCCAGCAGCAAAAGGCAGGGGACTAATGAAAAACTGTTTTTT. The chain recombines TRBV4-1 with TRBJ1-4; TRBD1 is a possible D gene (6 bases). V was pared by 5 bases and J by 2 bases, with 12 bases between. CDR3 length: 15 amino acids. The V gene's germline CDR1 is MGHRA and CDR2 YSYEKL.